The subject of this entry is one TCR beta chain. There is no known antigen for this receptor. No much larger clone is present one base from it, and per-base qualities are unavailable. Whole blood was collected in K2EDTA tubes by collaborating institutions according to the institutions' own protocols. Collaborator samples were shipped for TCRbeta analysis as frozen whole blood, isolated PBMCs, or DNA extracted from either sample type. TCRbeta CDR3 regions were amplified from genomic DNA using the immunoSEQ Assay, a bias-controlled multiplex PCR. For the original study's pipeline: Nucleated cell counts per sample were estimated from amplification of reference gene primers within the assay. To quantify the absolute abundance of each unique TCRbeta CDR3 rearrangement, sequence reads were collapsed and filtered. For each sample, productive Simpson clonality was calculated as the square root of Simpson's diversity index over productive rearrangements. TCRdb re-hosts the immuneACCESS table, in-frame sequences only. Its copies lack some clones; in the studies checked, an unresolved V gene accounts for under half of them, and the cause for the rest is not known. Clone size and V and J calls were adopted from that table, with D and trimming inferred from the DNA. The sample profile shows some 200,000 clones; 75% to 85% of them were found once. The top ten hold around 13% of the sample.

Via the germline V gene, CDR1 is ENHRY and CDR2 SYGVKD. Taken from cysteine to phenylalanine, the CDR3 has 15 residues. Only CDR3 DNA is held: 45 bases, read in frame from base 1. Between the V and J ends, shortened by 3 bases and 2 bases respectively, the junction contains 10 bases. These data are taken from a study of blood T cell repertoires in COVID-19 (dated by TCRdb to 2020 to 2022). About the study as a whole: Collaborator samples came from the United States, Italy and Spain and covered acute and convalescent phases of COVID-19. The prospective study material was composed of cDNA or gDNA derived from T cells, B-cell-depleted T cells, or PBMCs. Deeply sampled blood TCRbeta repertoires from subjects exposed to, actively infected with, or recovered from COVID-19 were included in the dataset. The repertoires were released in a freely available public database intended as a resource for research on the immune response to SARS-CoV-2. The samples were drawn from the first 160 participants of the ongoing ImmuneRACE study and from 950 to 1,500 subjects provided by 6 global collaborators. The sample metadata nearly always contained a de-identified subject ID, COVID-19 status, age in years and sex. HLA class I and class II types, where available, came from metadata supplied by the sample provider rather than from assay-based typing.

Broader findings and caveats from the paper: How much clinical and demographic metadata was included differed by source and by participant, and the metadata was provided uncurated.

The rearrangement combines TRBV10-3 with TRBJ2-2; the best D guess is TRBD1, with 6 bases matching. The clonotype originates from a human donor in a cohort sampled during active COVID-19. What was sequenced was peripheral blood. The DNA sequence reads TGTGCCATCAGTGAATACAGGGATAACACCGGGGAGCTGTTTTTT. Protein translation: CAISEYRDNTGELFF.